This T cell receptor (beta chain) was identified in a study of cytomegalovirus exposure and HLA in healthy donors. General study findings and limits: The study labeled more than 150 TCR beta chains cytomegalovirus-associated. Later work found that TCR association rates differed between HLA loci; DRB1 had the most and HLA-C the fewest. In a later analysis, V- and J-gene trimming of beta chains associated with a DCLRE1C missense variant, replicated independently.

At sampling all donors were nominally healthy, likely with unrecorded immune exposures. This clone was counted a few times. No antigen is known for it. The V gene end was trimmed by 2 bases and the J gene end by 1 base; junction bases not matched to a gene: 5. Germline V CDR1 and CDR2: SGDLS, YYNGEE. The CDR3 is 16 residues long. In the PCR, 60 Vbeta and 13 Jbeta primers were used. Libraries were prepared by immunoSEQ multiplex PCR; TCRdb keeps only in-frame clonotypes and omits some of them. The table includes 100,000 to 150,000 clones, approximately 8% detected once. The J gene is TRBJ2-2, the V gene TRBV9; 7 nucleotides agree with TRBD1. The source of this sequence is a woman aged 40 to 50 in good health and CMV-seropositive. The sample consisted of PBMCs. The CDR3 DNA reads as TGTGCCAGCAGCGTTACCGGGACAGTGAACACCGGGGAGCTGTTTTTT. As protein: CASSVTGTVNTGELFF.